The clone carrying this TCR beta chain has a count of ten or more. Its antigen is as yet unknown. The sample is drawn from a study of blood T cells in healthy people across ages. Regarding the study as a whole: When one million T cells were used, diversity estimates were thought to be underestimates.

Total RNA extraction produced at least 5 micrograms (per sample) for the study. A second PCR, run for 7 to 11 cycles, used a sample-barcoded 5' primer plus a J-beta primer mix. A template-switch adaptor with 12 random nucleotides tagged each cDNA molecule. In TCRdb, the 5' RACE reads were re-called with MiXCR into one record per CDR3 protein. The table has about 640,000 distinct CDR3 sequences, about 30% seen once. Specimen: blood. The clonotype was recovered from a woman at least 80 years old in good health.

In DNA, the CDR3 is TGTGCCAGCAGTGATCCGGGACAGGGCCGCTACGAGCAGTACTTC. This encodes CASSDPGQGRYEQYF. The chain links TRBV2 to TRBJ2-7; 9 bases fit TRBD1. This CDR3 has 15 amino acids. With 3 bases clipped from V and 3 bases from J, the junction kept 6 bases outside the gene matches. CDR1 is SNHLY, CDR2 FYNNEI, per germline. Looking up the rest from reference TRBV2 and TRBJ2-7 gives the full variable domain: EPEVTQTPSHQVTQMGQEVILRCVPISNHLYFYWYRQILGQKVEFLVSFYNNEISEKSEIFDDQFSVERPDGSNFTLKIRSTKLEDSAMYFCASSDPGQGRYEQYFGPGTRLTVT.